This is a list of T cell receptor beta chains from one sample in a study of T cell repertoires in cytomegalovirus infection. No antigen has been assigned to these receptors. Via MiXCR, TCRdb re-called the reads, giving one row per CDR3 protein. The sample yields around 310,000 distinct CDR3 sequences, almost 30% seen once. The specimen was cultured PBMCs, collected from culture after CMV antigen stimulation. These receptors were collected from a human donor in good health (CMV status not recorded). Some clones in this sample may be carry-over from other donors' samples. Both conserved end residues are part of each CDR3. Fields, in order: CDR3 length, V gene, D gene, J gene, clone size, CDR3 DNA, CDR3 protein. A D gene is named only where the DNA matches it firmly. Clone size is not always given. Where it is, it says once, few, many or a class for expanded clones.

13	TRBV10-3	-	TRBJ1-6	-	TGTGCCACCGGGGCAGTGGCAGATTCACCCCTCCACTTT	CATGAVADSPLHF
14	TRBV11-1	-	TRBJ2-3	-	TGTGCCAGCAGCTGGCAGAGTAGCACAGATACGCAGTATTTT	CASSWQSSTDTQYF
13	TRBV6-1	-	TRBJ2-7	-	TGTGCCAGCACTCCACCCAGGGGCGGCGAGCAGTACTTC	CASTPPRGGEQYF
17	TRBV6-5	TRBD2	TRBJ2-3	-	TGTGCCAGCAGTTACTCAGGACTAGCGACTAGCACAGATACGCAGTATTTT	CASSYSGLATSTDTQYF
15	TRBV9	-	TRBJ2-1	-	TGTGCCAGCAGCTCAGGACTGAGCCCCTACAATGAGCAGTTCTTC	CASSSGLSPYNEQFF
14	TRBV3-1	-	TRBJ1-1	few	TGTGCCAGCAGCCAAGGGGCAGGGGTCACTGAAGCTTTCTTT	CASSQGAGVTEAFF
18	TRBV28	-	TRBJ1-5	few	TGTGCCAGCAGTTTATCTGGGACATTCGTTTTGGGCAATCAGCCCCAGCATTTT	CASSLSGTFVLGNQPQHF
16	TRBV6-5	TRBD2	TRBJ2-1	-	TGTGCCAGCAGTTCGCCCGGGACTAGCGGCGACAATGAGCAGTTCTTC	CASSSPGTSGDNEQFF
15	TRBV20-1	-	TRBJ2-1	few	TGCAGTGCAACCCGCGGGACCCCCGTGGGGAATGAGCAGTTCTTC	CSATRGTPVGNEQFF
14	TRBV5-4	TRBD1	TRBJ1-1	-	TGTGCCAGCAGCTTGGTCGGAGGGGGCAGTGAAGCTTTCTTT	CASSLVGGGSEAFF
14	TRBV2	TRBD2	TRBJ2-1	-	TGTGCCAGCCTGGGGCGGGAGGGCCGAAGTGAGCAGTTCTTC	CASLGREGRSEQFF
15	TRBV12-3/TRBV12-4	-	TRBJ1-2	once	TGTGCCAGCAGCGAACCTAGGACAGCCTCCTATGGCTACACCTTC	CASSEPRTASYGYTF
14	TRBV7-2	-	TRBJ2-7	-	TGTGCCAGCAGCCTCGTGGCCGGGCTCTACGAGCAGTACTTC	CASSLVAGLYEQYF
14	TRBV11-3	TRBD2	TRBJ2-1	-	TGTGCCAGCAGCTCAGGTAGCGGGAGCAATGAGCAGTTCTTC	CASSSGSGSNEQFF
15	TRBV6-6	-	TRBJ1-1	-	TGTGCCAGCAGTTACTCAGGAGTCTCCCCCCGAGGAGCTTTCTTT	CASSYSGVSPRGAFF
14	TRBV7-8	-	TRBJ1-5	-	TGTGCCAGCAGCTATTGGGGGGAAAATCAGCCCCAGCATTTT	CASSYWGENQPQHF
16	TRBV19	TRBD1	TRBJ1-2	-	TGTGCCAGTACCCCCCTTCTGACAGGGGGCTACTATGGCTACACCTTC	CASTPLLTGGYYGYTF
15	TRBV5-4	TRBD1	TRBJ2-7	few	TGTGCCAGCAGCTTAGGACAGGGGGCGGGGTACGAGCAGTACTTC	CASSLGQGAGYEQYF
15	TRBV7-2	-	TRBJ1-5	many	TGTGCCAGCAGCCCCTCCCTGGATGGCAATCAGCCCCAGCATTTT	CASSPSLDGNQPQHF
15	TRBV15	TRBD1	TRBJ2-1	-	TGTGCCACCAGCGGAACAGGGGCCAACTACAATGAGCAGTTCTTC	CATSGTGANYNEQFF